This TCR beta chain was found in a study of blood T cell repertoires in COVID-19. Study-wide context: T cells, B-cell-depleted T cells, or PBMCs supplied cDNA or gDNA.

The data were produced by immunoSEQ multiplex PCR, yet TCRdb's version contains in-frame clones alone and is incomplete. The sample holds about 330,000 clones, almost 85% seen once. This clonotype originated in a human donor in a cohort sampled during active COVID-19. The sample was peripheral blood.

CDR3 sequence: CASSATGVESTGELFF. CDR3 bases: TGTGCCAGCAGCGCGACAGGGGTCGAGAGCACCGGGGAGCTGTTTTTT. V is TRBV9 and J is TRBJ2-2, with TRBD1 identical over 8 bases. The CDR3 covers 16 residues. V was pared by 3 bases and J by 4 bases, with 8 bases of the junction left unmatched. Looked up from germline, CDR1 is SGDLS and CDR2 is YYNGEE.